This T cell receptor beta chain was obtained from a study of CD8 T cells in Susac syndrome (dated by TCRdb to between 2017 and 2020). For the wider study: Among the Susac syndrome patients who were sequenced, clinically active disease was present in 5 or 6 and clinical remission was observed in 8 or 9. At blood withdrawal, Susac syndrome patients were therapy-naive, treated with corticosteroids (with IVIg additionally given to some), or treated with IVIg alone. The study used repertoire sequencing to test whether antigen drove CD8+ T cell activation and differentiation in Susac syndrome.

On the study overall, not on this receptor specifically: The CD4+ T cell repertoire of patients with Susac syndrome showed no detectable clonal expansion. The study acknowledged that relatively few individuals were included in the TCR sequencing and HLA analysis.

A word on this clonotype: Its antigen is unknown. Per-base qualities were not stored, and no clone one base away is much larger.

RNA was extracted with the RNeasy kit and 0.5 to 1 ug was reverse transcribed using random hexamers. The immunoSEQ multiplex PCR assay, covering 54 Vbeta and 13 Jbeta segments, was used to amplify TCR beta CDR3 regions. PCR amplification bias was corrected using a synthetic template baseline for primer optimization and computational correction. In the source study's methods: Reads were annotated to V, D and J genes according to IMGT and were analyzed with immunoSEQ Analyzer, with only productive sequences retained. Clonality was calculated as one minus the Shannon entropy normalized by log2 of the number of productive unique sequences. For each patient and control, public and private clones were evaluated among the 100 most prevalent clones. Clones were defined as Susac-specific if absent from the healthy and MS cohorts, from more than 900 published viral clones and from other ImmuneACCESS disease sequences. TCRdb cleaned the public reads at Q25 with fastp, built clones with MiXCR and kept in-frame beta chains. A single entry per CDR3 protein holds the most common genes and DNA from its merged rows. The V and J calls shown here were made by TCRdb, not taken from the authors' results. Counted in this sample were 150,000 to 190,000 distinct CDR3 sequences; 85% to 95% of them appeared once. The biggest ten clones account for 0.16% of the sample.

A distance of 11 bases separates the germline ends of V and J, which lose 6 bases and 2 bases respectively. Including the terminal cysteine and phenylalanine, the CDR3 comprises 14 residues. Only CDR3 DNA remains: 42 bases, in frame from the first base. CDR1 MNHGY and CDR2 SAAAGT are derived from the germline V gene. High-throughput TCR beta sequencing profiled peripheral blood CD8+ and CD4+ T cells from healthy donors, Susac syndrome patients and multiple sclerosis patients. The Susac syndrome patients fulfilled recently defined diagnostic criteria for either definite or probable disease. Bulk CD8+ and CD4+ T cells were purified by magnetic negative isolation, while CD8+ TEMRA cells were enriched using FACS. Blood was drawn into EDTA tubes, processed within 24 hours, and PBMCs were isolated by density gradient centrifugation. PBMCs intended for TCR sequencing were frozen in liquid nitrogen and were later thawed in a 37 degrees C water bath. Purity of sorted or isolated CD4+, CD8+ and CD8+ TEMRA cells was at least 90%.

The rearranged segments are TRBV6-8 and TRBJ1-5, with no confidently assigned D gene. The source is a human donor with Susac syndrome. The sequencing sample was made of CD4+ T cells from PBMCs. The nucleotide sequence is TGTGCCAGCAGGCTACAAGTGGGCAATCAGCCCCAGCATTTT. It translates to CASRLQVGNQPQHF.